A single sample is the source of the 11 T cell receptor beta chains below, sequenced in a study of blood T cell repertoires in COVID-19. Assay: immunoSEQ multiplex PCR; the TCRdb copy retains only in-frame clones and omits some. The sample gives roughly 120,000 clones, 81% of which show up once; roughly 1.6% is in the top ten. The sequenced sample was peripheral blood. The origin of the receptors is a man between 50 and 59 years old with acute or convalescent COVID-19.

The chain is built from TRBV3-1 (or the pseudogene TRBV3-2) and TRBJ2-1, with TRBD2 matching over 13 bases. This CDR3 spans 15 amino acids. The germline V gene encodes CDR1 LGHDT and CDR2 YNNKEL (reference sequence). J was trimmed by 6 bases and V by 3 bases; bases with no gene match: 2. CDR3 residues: CASSQGLAGTNEQFF. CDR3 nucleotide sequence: TGTGCCAGCAGCCAGGGACTAGCGGGGACCAATGAGCAGTTCTTC.

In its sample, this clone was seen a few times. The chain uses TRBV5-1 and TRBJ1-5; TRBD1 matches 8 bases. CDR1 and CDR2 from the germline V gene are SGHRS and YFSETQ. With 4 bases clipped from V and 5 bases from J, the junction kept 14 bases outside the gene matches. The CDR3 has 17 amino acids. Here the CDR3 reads CASSLGDRPLTDQPQHF. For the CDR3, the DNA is TGCGCCAGCAGCCTCGGGGACAGGCCACTTACAGATCAGCCCCAGCATTTT. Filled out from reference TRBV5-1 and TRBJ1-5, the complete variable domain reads KAGVTQTPRYLIKTRGQQVTLSCSPISGHRSVSWYQQTPGQGLQFLFEYFSETQRNKGNFPGRFSGRQFSNSRSEMNVSTLELGDSALYLCASSLGDRPLTDQPQHFGDGTRLSIL.

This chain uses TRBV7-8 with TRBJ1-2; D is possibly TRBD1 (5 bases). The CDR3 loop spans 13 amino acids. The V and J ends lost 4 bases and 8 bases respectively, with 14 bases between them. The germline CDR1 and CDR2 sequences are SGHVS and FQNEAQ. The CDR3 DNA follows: TGTGCCAGCAGCTCAGGCGGGGGTTGGGGCTACACCTTC. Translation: CASSSGGGWGYTF.

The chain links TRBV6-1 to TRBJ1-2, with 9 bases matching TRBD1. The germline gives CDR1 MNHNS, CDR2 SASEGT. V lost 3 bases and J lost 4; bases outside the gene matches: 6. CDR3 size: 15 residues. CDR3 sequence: CASSEWTGDAYGYTF. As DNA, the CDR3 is TGTGCCAGCAGTGAGTGGACAGGGGATGCCTATGGCTACACCTTC.

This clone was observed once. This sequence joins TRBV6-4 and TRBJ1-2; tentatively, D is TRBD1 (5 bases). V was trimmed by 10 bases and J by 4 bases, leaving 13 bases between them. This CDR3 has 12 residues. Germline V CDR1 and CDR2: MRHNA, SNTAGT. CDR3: CANTQVLYGYTF. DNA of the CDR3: TGTGCCAACACACAGGTGCTCTATGGCTACACCTTC.

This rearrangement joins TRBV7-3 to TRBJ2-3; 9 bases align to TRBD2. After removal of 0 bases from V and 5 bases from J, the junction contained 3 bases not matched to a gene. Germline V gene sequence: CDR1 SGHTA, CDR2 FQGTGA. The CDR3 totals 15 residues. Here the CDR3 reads CASSLTRGGRDTQYF. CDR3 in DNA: TGTGCCAGCAGCTTAACGCGGGGGGGCCGAGATACGCAGTATTTT.

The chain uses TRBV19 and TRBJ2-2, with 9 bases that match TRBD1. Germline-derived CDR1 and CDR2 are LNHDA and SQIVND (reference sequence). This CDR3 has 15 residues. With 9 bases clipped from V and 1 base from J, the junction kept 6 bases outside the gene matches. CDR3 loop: CASYPGQGNTGELFF. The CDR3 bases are TGTGCCAGCTATCCGGGACAGGGGAACACCGGGGAGCTGTTTTTT.

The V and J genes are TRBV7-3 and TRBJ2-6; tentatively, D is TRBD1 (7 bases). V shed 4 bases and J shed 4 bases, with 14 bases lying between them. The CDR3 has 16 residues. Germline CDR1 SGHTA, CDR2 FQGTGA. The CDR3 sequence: CASSSEGAFGANVLTF. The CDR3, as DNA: TGTGCCAGCAGCTCGGAGGGGGCCTTCGGGGCCAACGTCCTGACTTTC.

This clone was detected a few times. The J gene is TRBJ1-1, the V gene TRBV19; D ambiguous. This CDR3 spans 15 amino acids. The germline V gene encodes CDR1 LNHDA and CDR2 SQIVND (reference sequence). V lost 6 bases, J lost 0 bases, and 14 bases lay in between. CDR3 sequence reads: CASSSGFLMNTEAFF. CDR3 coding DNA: TGTGCCAGTAGCTCGGGATTCCTCATGAACACTGAAGCTTTCTTT.

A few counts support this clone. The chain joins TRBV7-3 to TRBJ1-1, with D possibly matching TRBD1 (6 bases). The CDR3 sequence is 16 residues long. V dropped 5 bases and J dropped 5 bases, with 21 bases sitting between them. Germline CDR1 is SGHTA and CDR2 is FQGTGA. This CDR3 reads CASSLLGGAQGTEAFF. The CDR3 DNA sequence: TGTGCCAGCAGCCTCCTAGGGGGGGCCCAGGGAACTGAAGCTTTCTTT. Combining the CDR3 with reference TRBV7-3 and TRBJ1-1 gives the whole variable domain GAGVSQTPSNKVTEKGKYVELRCDPISGHTALYWYRQSLGQGPEFLIYFQGTGAADDSGLPNDRFFAVRPEGSVSTLKIQRTERGDSAVYLCASSLLGGAQGTEAFFGQGTRLTVV.

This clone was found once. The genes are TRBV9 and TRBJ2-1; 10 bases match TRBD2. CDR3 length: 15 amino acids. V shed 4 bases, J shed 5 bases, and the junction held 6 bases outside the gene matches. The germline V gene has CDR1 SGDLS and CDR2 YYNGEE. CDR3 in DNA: TGTGCCAGCAGCTTAGGACTAGCGGAGCACAATGAGCAGTTCTTC. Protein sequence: CASSLGLAEHNEQFF. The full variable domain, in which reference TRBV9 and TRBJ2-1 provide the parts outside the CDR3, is DSGVTQTPKHLITATGQRVTLRCSPRSGDLSVYWYQQSLDQGLQFLIQYYNGEERAKGNILERFSAQQFPDLHSELNLSSLELGDSALYFCASSLGLAEHNEQFFGPGTRLTVL.